Sequencing of this TCR beta chain was carried out in a study of blood T cell repertoires in COVID-19. Whole-study context: Acute-phase and convalescent COVID-19 samples originated in the United States, Italy and Spain. PBMCs, B-cell-depleted T cells, or T cells provided the cDNA or gDNA that made up the material.

Original analysis: Reference gene primer amplification gave estimated nucleated cell counts. This table comes from immunoSEQ multiplex PCR, and its TCRdb copy is limited to in-frame clones, with some not included. V, J and clone size derive from that table, while D and trimming were established from the DNA sequence. The table lists more than 85,000 clones, around four fifths of them singletons, with 15% to 20% in the top ten. Germline lookup yields CDR1 MNHEY and CDR2 SVGEGT. The CDR3 is 19 residues long. V gave up 0 bases and J gave up 2 bases, with 22 bases separating them. The chain links TRBV6-2 or TRBV6-3 to TRBJ1-2; D is ambiguous. Sequencing was done on a sample of peripheral blood. This TCR was recovered from a woman in her sixties with acute or convalescent COVID-19. Written as DNA, the CDR3 is TGTGCCAGCAGTTACTCGAGGGCCCTCGGGAGGCTGGGGAACTATGGCTACACCTTC. It codes for CASSYSRALGRLGNYGYTF.